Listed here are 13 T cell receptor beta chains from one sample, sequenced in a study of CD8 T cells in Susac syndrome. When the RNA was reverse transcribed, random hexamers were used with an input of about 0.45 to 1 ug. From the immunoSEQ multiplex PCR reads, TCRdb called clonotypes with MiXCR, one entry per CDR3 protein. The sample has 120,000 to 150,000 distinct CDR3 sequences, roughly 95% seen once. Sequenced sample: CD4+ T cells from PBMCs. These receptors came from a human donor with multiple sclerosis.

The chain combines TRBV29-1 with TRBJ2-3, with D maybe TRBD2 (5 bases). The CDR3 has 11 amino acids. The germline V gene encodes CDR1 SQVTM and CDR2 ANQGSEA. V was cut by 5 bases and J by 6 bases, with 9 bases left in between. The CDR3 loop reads CSVKADDTQYF. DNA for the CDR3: TGCAGCGTTAAAGCGGATGATACGCAGTATTTT.

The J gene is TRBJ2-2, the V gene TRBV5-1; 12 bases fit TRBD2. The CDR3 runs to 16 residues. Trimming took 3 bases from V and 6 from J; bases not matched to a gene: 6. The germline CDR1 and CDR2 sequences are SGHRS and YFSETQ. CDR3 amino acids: CASSYGLAGSSGELFF. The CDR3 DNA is TGCGCCAGCAGCTACGGACTAGCGGGGTCCTCCGGGGAGCTGTTTTTT. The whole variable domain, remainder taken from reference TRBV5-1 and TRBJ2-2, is KAGVTQTPRYLIKTRGQQVTLSCSPISGHRSVSWYQQTPGQGLQFLFEYFSETQRNKGNFPGRFSGRQFSNSRSEMNVSTLELGDSALYLCASSYGLAGSSGELFFGEGSRLTVL.

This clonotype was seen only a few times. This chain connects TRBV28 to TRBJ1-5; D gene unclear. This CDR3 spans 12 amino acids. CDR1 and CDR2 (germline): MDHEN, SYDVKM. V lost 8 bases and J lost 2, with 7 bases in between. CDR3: CASRLGNQPQHF. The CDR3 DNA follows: TGTGCCAGCCGTCTCGGCAATCAGCCCCAGCATTTT.

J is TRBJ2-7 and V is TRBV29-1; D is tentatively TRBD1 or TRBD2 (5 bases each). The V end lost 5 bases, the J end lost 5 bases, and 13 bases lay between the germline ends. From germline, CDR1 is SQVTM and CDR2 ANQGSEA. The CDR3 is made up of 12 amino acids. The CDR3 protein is CSVRGDVNEQYF. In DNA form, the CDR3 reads TGCAGCGTTCGTGGGGACGTCAACGAGCAGTACTTC.

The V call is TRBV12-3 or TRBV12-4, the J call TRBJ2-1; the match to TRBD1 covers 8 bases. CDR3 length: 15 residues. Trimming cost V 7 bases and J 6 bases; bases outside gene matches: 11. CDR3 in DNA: TGTGCCAGCACCAAAGGGACAGGCTACGGCAATGAGCAGTTCTTC. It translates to CASTKGTGYGNEQFF.

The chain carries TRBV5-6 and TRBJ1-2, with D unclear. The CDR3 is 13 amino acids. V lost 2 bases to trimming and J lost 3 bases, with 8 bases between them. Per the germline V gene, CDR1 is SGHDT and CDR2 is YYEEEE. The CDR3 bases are TGTGCCAGCAGCTTAGGCGAGGACTATGGCTACACCTTC. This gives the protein CASSLGEDYGYTF.

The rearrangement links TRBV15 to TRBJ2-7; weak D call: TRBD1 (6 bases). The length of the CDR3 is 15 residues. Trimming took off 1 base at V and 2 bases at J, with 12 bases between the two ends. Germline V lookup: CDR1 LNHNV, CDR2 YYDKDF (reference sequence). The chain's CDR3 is CATSRGQEVAYEQYF. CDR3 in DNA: TGTGCCACCAGCAGAGGACAGGAGGTAGCCTACGAGCAGTACTTC.

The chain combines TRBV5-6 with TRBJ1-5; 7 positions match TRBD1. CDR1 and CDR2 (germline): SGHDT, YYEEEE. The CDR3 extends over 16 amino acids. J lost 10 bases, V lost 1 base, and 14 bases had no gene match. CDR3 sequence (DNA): TGTGCCAGCAGCTTGACACGGACAGGAGCTAGTAGACCCCAGCATTTT. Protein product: CASSLTRTGASRPQHF.

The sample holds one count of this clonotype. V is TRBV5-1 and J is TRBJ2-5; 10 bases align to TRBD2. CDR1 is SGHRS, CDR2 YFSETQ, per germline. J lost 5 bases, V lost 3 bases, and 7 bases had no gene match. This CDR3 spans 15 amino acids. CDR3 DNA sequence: TGCGCCAGCAGCTCGGGGGGGACTAGCGCGGAGACCCAGTACTTC. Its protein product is CASSSGGTSAETQYF.

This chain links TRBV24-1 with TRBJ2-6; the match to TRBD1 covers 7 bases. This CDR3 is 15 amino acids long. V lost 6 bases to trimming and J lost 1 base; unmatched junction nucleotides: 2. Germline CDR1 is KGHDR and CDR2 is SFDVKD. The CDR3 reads CATSNRGSGANVLTF. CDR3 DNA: TGTGCCACCAGTAACAGGGGTTCTGGGGCCAACGTCCTGACTTTC.

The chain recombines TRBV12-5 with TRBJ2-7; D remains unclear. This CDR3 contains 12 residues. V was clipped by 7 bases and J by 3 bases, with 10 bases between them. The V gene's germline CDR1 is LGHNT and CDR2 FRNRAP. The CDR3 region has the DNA TGTGCTAGTGCCTCGGACCTCTACGAGCAGTACTTC. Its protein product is CASASDLYEQYF.

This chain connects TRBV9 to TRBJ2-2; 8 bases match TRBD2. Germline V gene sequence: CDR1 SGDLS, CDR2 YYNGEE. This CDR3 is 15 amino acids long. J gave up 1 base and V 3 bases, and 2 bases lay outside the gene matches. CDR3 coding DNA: TGTGCCAGCAGCGGGCTAGCGGGGAACACCGGGGAGCTGTTTTTT. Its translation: CASSGLAGNTGELFF.

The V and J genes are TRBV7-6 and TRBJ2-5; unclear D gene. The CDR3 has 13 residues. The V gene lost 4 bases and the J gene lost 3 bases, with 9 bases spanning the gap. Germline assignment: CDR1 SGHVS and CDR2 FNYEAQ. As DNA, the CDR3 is TGTGCCAGCAGCTATCCTAGAGAAGAGACCCAGTACTTC. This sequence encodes CASSYPREETQYF.